This TCR beta chain is from a study of beta chain features in type 1 diabetes. Study-wide findings and caveats: Relative to healthy donors, patients appeared to have naive, central memory and Treg TCRB repertoires that were more similar. All four CD4+ subsets from Type 1 diabetes patients carried moderately but significantly shorter TCRB CDR3s.

The CDR3 has 14 amino acids. CDR1 is SGHRS and CDR2 is YFSETQ in the germline V gene. V was clipped by 5 bases and J by 2 bases, with 12 bases between them. Expressed TCRB transcripts got sequenced, as all isolated RNA was reverse transcribed. Only in-frame clones appear in the TCRdb table, and some are missing; sequencing was by immunoSEQ multiplex PCR. This repertoire shows 250,000 to 350,000 clones, 14% found once; its top ten account for under 0.02%. In its sample, this clone was seen a few times. The target antigen is unknown. The receptor was derived from a man aged 25-45 years with type 1 diabetes. Material for sequencing was naive CD4+ T cells from blood. The chain uses TRBV5-1 and TRBJ2-3; maybe TRBD2 (5 bases). CDR3 nucleotide sequence: TGCGCCAGCAGTGAGCGGACCCACACAGATACGCAGTATTTT. It translates to CASSERTHTDTQYF. Supplemented by reference TRBV5-1 and TRBJ2-3, the full variable domain reads KAGVTQTPRYLIKTRGQQVTLSCSPISGHRSVSWYQQTPGQGLQFLFEYFSETQRNKGNFPGRFSGRQFSNSRSEMNVSTLELGDSALYLCASSERTHTDTQYFGPGTRLTVL.